This T cell receptor beta chain was found in a study of neurological immune-mediated disorders. This clonotype showed up many times. Deletions cut 7 bases from V and 0 bases from J, with 20 bases between. Germline loops: CDR1 SQVTM, CDR2 ANQGSEA. The CDR3 spans 16 residues. TCRdb re-called the 5' RACE reads with MiXCR, one entry per CDR3 protein. The repertoire includes approximately 44,000 distinct CDR3 sequences, over 4.5% of them detected once, and over 1.2% sits in the top ten. The sample was CD4+ T cells from blood. The TCR sequence derives from a woman aged 18-29 years with multiple sclerosis. This sequence joins TRBV29-1 and TRBJ2-3, with a weak D call TRBD1 (6 bases). The CDR3 spells CSGAPTGRASTDTQYF. The DNA of the CDR3 is TGCAGCGGTGCCCCGACAGGCAGAGCTAGCACAGATACGCAGTATTTT.